The source of this T cell receptor beta chain is a study of technical replicates of blood from several donors. The data were produced by immunoSEQ multiplex PCR, yet TCRdb's version contains in-frame clones alone and is incomplete. Of some 70,000 clones in the sample, about 91% were seen once. CDR3 length: 17 residues. After removal of 4 bases from V and 1 base from J, the junction contained 7 bases not matched to a gene. CDR1 is ENHRY, CDR2 SYGVKD, per germline. The genes are TRBV10-3 and TRBJ2-5, with 12 bases identical to TRBD2. The origin of this receptor is a human donor in good health. Specimen: T cells isolated from PBMCs. DNA for the CDR3: TGTGCCATCAGTGCGGGTCTAGCGGGAGGGATCCAAGAGACCCAGTACTTC. Amino acids: CAISAGLAGGIQETQYF.